The entry below gives a single TCR beta chain sequence along with its context. Its antigen is unidentified. In all sorted populations, purity surpassed 98%. Expressed TCRB transcripts were sequenced because the isolated RNA had all been reverse transcribed beforehand. Generated by immunoSEQ multiplex PCR, the TCRdb table keeps only in-frame clones and is missing some. Of roughly 24,000 clones in the sample, approximately 57% are singletons; the top ten hold 0.37%. Germline CDR1 SGHRS, CDR2 YFSETQ. CDR3 length equals 14 residues. V dropped 4 bases and J dropped 5; count of bases not matched to a gene: 3. The data are from a study of beta chain features in type 1 diabetes. Findings of the study overall: VDJ junctions from type 1 diabetes patients carried fewer insertions and larger deletions. Researchers report that Type 1 diabetes patients had moderately but significantly shorter TCRB CDR3s across all four CD4+ subsets.

V and J are TRBV5-1 and TRBJ1-4, with TRBD1 matching 9 bases. The TCR sequence derives from a man between 18 and 29 years old with type 1 diabetes. The specimen was stem cell memory CD4+ T cells from blood. The CDR3 loop reads CASSPDRGNEKLFF. In DNA form, the CDR3 reads TGCGCCAGCAGCCCCGACAGGGGGAATGAAAAACTGTTTTTT.